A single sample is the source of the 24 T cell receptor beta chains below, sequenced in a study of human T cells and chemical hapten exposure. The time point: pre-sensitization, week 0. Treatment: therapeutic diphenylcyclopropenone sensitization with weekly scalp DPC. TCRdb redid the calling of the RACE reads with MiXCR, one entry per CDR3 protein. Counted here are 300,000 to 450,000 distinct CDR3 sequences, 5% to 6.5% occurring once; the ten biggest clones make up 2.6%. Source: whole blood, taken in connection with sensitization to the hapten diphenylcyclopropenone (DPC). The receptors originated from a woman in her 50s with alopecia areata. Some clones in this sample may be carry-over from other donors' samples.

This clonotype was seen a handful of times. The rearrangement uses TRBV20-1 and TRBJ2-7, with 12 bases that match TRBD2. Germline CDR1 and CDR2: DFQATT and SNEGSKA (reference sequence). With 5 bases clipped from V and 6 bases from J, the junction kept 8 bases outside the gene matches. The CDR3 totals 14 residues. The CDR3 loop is CSAQPLAGGGEQYF. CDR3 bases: TGCAGTGCTCAACCGCTAGCGGGAGGGGGCGAGCAGTACTTC.

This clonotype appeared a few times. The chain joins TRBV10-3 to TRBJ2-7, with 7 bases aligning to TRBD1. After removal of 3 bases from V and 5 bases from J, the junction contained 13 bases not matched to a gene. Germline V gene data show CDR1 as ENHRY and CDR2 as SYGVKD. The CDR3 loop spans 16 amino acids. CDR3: CAISDPSTDRAHEQYF. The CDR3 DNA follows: TGTGCCATCAGTGACCCCTCCACAGACAGGGCGCACGAGCAGTACTTC.

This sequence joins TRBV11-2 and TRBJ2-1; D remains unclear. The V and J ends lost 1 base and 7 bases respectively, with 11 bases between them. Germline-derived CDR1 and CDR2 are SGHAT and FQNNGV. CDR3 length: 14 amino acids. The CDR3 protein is CASSLGPGGNEQFF. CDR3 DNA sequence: TGTGCCAGCAGCTTAGGCCCGGGTGGAAATGAGCAGTTCTTC.

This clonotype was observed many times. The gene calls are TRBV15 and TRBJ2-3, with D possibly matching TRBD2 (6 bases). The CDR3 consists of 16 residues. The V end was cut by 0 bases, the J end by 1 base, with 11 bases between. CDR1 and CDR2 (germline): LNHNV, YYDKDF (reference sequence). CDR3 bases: TGTGCCACCAGCAGAGAGGGCCAGCGGGGCACAGATACGCAGTATTTT. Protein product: CATSREGQRGTDTQYF. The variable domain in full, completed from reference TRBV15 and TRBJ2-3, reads DAMVIQNPRYQVTQFGKPVTLSCSQTLNHNVMYWYQQKSSQAPKLLFHYYDKDFNNEADTPDNFQSRRPNTSFCFLDIRSPGLGDTAMYLCATSREGQRGTDTQYFGPGTRLTVL.

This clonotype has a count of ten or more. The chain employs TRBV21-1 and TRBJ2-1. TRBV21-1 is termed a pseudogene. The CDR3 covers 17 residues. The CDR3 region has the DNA TGTGCCAGCAGCAAAGAGGGTACCTCATTCTCCTACAATGAGCAGTTCTTC. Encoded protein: CASSKEGTSFSYNEQFF.

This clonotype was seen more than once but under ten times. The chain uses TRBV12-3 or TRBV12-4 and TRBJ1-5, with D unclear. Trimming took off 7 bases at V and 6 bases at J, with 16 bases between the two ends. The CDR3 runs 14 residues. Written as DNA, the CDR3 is TGTGCCAGCACCAGCAGAGGCGCAGGTCAGCCCCAGCATTTT. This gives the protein CASTSRGAGQPQHF.

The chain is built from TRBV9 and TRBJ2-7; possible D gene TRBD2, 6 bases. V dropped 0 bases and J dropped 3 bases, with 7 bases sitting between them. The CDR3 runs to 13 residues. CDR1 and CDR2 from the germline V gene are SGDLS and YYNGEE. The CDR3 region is CASSVEEGYEQYF. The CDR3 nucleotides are TGTGCCAGCAGCGTAGAGGAGGGCTACGAGCAGTACTTC.

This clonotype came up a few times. The CDR3 region is CASSTGGTDTQYF. The CDR3 DNA is TGTGCCAGCAGTACGGGCGGCACAGATACGCAGTATTTT. The chain links TRBV12-3 or TRBV12-4 to TRBJ2-3, with D hard to call. With 5 bases removed from V and 1 base from J, the gap between germline ends came to 7 bases. The length of the CDR3 is 13 residues.

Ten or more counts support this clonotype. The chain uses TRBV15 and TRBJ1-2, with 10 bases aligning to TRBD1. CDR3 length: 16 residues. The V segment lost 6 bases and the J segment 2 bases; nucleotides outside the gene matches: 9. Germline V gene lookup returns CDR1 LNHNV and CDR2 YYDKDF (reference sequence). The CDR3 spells CATRETGGRQNYGYTF. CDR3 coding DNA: TGTGCCACCAGAGAGACAGGGGGCCGCCAGAACTATGGCTACACCTTC.

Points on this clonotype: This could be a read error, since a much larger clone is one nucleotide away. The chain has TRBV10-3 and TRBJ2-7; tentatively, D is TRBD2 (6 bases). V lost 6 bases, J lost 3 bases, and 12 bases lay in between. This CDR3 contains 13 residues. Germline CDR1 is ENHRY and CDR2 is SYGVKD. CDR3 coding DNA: TGTGCCATCAGGGGGGACTCCAGCTACGAGCAGTACTTC. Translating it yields CAIRGDSSYEQYF.

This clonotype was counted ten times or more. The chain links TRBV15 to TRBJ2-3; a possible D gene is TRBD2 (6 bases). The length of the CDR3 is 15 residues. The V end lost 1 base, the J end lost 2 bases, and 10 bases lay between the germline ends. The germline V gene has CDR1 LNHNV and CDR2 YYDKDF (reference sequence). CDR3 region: CATSRAGGITDTQYF. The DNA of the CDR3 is TGTGCCACCAGCAGAGCAGGAGGGATCACAGATACGCAGTATTTT.

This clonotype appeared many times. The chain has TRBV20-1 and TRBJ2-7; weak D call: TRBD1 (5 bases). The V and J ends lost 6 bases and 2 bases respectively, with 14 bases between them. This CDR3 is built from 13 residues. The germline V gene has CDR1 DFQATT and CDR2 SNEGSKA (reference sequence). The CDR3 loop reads CSALDTATYEQYF. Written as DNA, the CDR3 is TGCAGTGCGTTGGACACTGCCACCTACGAGCAGTACTTC.

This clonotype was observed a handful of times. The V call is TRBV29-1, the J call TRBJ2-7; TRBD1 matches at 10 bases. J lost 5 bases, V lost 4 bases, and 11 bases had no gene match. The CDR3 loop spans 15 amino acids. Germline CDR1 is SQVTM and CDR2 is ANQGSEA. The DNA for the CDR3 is TGCAGCGTTGCCGGGGCACGGGACAGGGGCAACGAGCAGTACTTC. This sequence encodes CSVAGARDRGNEQYF.

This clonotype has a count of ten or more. The CDR3 sequence: CASSFGVGGDTQYF. As DNA, the CDR3 is TGTGCCAGCAGTTTCGGCGTGGGGGGAGATACGCAGTATTTT. This rearrangement joins TRBV6-5 to TRBJ2-3, with D perhaps TRBD2 (6 bases). Trimming removed 4 bases from V and 5 bases from J, with 13 bases in between. This CDR3 comprises 14 residues. Germline CDR1 MNHEY, CDR2 SVGAGI.

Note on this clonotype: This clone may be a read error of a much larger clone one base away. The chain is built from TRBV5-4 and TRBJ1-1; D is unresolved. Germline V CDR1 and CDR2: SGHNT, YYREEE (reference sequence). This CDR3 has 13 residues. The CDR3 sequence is CPSSEPTNTEAFF. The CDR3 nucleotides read TGTCCCAGCAGCGAACCGACGAACACTGAAGCTTTCTTT.

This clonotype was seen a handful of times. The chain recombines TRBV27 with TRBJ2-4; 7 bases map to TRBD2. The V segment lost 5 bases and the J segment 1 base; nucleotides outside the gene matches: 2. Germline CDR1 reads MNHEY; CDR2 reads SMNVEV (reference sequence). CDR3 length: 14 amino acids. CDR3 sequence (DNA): TGTGCCAGCAGTAGCGGGGAGGCCAAAAACATTCAGTACTTC. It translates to CASSSGEAKNIQYF.

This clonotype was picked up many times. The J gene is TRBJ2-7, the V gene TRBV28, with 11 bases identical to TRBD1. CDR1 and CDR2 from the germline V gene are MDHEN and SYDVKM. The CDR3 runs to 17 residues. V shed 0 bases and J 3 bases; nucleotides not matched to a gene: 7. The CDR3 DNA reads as TGTGCCAGCAGTTTATGGGGACAGGGGGTGAACTTCTACGAGCAGTACTTC. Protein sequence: CASSLWGQGVNFYEQYF.

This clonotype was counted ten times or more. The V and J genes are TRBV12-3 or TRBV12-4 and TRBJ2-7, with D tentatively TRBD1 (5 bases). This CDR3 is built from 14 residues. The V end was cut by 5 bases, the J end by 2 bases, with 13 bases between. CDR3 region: CASSPIWTTYEQYF. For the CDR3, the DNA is TGTGCCAGCAGTCCCATTTGGACAACCTACGAGCAGTACTTC.

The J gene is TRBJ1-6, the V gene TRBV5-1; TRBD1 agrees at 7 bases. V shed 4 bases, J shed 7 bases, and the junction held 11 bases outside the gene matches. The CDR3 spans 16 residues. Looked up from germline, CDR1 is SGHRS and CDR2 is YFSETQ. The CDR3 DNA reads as TGCGCCAGCAGCCACCAGGGGGACAAAAGGAATTCACCCCTCCACTTT. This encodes CASSHQGDKRNSPLHF.

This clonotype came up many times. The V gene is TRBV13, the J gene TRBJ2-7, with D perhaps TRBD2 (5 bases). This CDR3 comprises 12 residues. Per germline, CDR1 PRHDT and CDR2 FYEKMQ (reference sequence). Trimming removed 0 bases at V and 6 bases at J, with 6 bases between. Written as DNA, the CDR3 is TGTGCCAGCAGCTTAGGTAGCGCCGAGCAGTACTTC. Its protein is CASSLGSAEQYF.

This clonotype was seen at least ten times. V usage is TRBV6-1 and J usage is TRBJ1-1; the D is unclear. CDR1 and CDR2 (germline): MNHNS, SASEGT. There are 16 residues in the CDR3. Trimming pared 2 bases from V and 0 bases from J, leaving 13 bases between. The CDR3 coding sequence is TGTGCCAGCAGTGAATGGTTTAGACACATGAACACTGAAGCTTTCTTT. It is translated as CASSEWFRHMNTEAFF.

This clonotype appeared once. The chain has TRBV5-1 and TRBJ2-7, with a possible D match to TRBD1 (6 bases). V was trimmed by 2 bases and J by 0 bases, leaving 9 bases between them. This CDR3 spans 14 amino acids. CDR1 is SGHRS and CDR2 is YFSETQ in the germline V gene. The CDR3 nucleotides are TGCGCCAGCAGCTTTACAGGGTTCTCCTACGAGCAGTACTTC. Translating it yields CASSFTGFSYEQYF.

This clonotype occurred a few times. CDR3 in DNA: TGCAGTGCGTTGCTTGCTCAGGATTATAGCAATCAGCCCCAGCATTTT. This translates into CSALLAQDYSNQPQHF. The V gene is TRBV20-1, the J gene TRBJ1-5; D gene uncertain. V lost 6 bases and J lost 0, with 18 bases in between. This CDR3 is built from 16 residues. Germline V gene sequence: CDR1 DFQATT, CDR2 SNEGSKA (reference sequence).

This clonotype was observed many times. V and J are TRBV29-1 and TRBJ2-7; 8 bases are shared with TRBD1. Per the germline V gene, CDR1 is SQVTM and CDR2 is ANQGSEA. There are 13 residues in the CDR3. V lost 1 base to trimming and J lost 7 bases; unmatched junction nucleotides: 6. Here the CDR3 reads CSVEGWTGREQYF. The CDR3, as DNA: TGCAGCGTTGAAGGTTGGACAGGGCGGGAGCAGTACTTC.